This passage covers 23 T cell receptor beta chains from one sample sequenced in a study of OX40 agonist ivuxolimab in advanced cancers. Generated by immunoSEQ multiplex PCR, the TCRdb table keeps only in-frame clones and is missing some. The table has 55,000 to 80,000 clones, around 80% seen once. The starting material was CD4+ or CD8+ T cells sorted from blood, obtained in a trial of the OX40 agonist ivuxolimab. These receptors were taken from an adult with an advanced solid tumor such as melanoma, head and neck, liver or kidney cancer.

The rearrangement joins TRBV5-4 to TRBJ2-2; 8 bases are shared with TRBD2. CDR3 length equals 15 residues. CDR1 is SGHNT, CDR2 YYREEE, per germline (reference sequence). V was clipped by 0 bases and J by 3 bases; unmatched bases: 1. CDR3 region: CASSLGREDTGELFF. CDR3 DNA sequence: TGTGCCAGCAGCTTGGGGCGGGAGGACACCGGGGAGCTGTTTTTT.

This clone occurred once. J is TRBJ2-7 and V is TRBV5-4; D unresolved. This CDR3 region has 15 residues. CDR1 and CDR2 (germline): SGHNT, YYREEE (reference sequence). Trimming stripped 6 bases from V and 0 bases from J, with 16 bases between. The DNA for the CDR3 is TGTGCCAGCACCACTATGGCTCAGTACTCCTACGAGCAGTACTTC. This sequence encodes CASTTMAQYSYEQYF.

The gene calls are TRBV5-6 and TRBJ2-7, with D tentatively TRBD2 (6 bases). The CDR3 is 17 residues long. The germline V and J ends were trimmed by 0 bases and 0 bases, with 16 bases remaining between them. Germline values: CDR1 SGHDT, CDR2 YYEEEE. The CDR3 nucleotides are TGTGCCAGCAGCTTGGCCCACGGCGGGGCCCTCTCCTACGAGCAGTACTTC. It encodes CASSLAHGGALSYEQYF.

The genes are TRBV30 and TRBJ2-6; unclear D gene. The CDR3 length is 16 residues. The germline gives CDR1 GTSNPN, CDR2 SVGIG (reference sequence). The V gene lost 0 bases and the J gene lost 0 bases, with 9 bases spanning the gap. CDR3: CAWSVGWDSGANVLTF. In DNA, the CDR3 is TGTGCCTGGAGTGTCGGATGGGACTCTGGGGCCAACGTCCTGACTTTC. Combining the CDR3 with reference TRBV30 and TRBJ2-6 gives the whole variable domain SQTIHQWPATLVQPVGSPLSLECTVEGTSNPNLYWYRQAAGRGLQLLFYSVGIGQISSEVPQNLSASRPQDRQFILSSKKLLLSDSGFYLCAWSVGWDSGANVLTFGAGSRLTVL.

The chain uses TRBV9 and TRBJ2-1; perhaps D is TRBD1 or TRBD2 (7 bases each). Germline V CDR1 and CDR2: SGDLS, YYNGEE. Trimming left V 4 bases short and J 6 bases short, with 20 bases between. This CDR3 contains 16 residues. The CDR3 DNA is TGTGCCAGCAGCCGGGTCTCAGGGGGGAGGGGCAATGAGCAGTTCTTC. It is translated as CASSRVSGGRGNEQFF.

V and J are TRBV20-1 and TRBJ2-3; 7 bases match TRBD2. The CDR3 is 11 residues long. Germline CDR1 DFQATT, CDR2 SNEGSKA (reference sequence). With V trimmed by 5 bases and J by 9 bases, 5 bases remained unmatched. CDR3 in DNA: TGCAGTGCTGGCAGGGAGGGAACGCAGTATTTT. It specifies CSAGREGTQYF.

This clone was counted only a few times. CDR3 amino acids: CASSPLDRGETQYF. Here the CDR3 DNA reads TGTGCCAGCAGTCCCTTGGACCGGGGAGAGACCCAGTACTTC. This chain joins TRBV27 and TRBJ2-5, with D possibly TRBD2 on 5 matching bases. In germline, CDR1 is MNHEY, CDR2 SMNVEV (reference sequence). The CDR3 runs to 14 residues. The V and J ends lost 5 bases and 4 bases respectively, with 14 bases between them.

V and J are TRBV19 and TRBJ2-3; the D call may be TRBD1 or TRBD2 (6 bases each). Looked up from germline, CDR1 is LNHDA and CDR2 is SQIVND (reference sequence). Trimming took off 1 base at V and 4 bases at J, with 30 bases between the two ends. CDR3 length: 21 amino acids. CDR3 in amino acids: CASSIVYSPGALGTVADTQYF. CDR3 sequence (DNA): TGTGCCAGTAGTATAGTCTATAGTCCGGGGGCGCTTGGCACGGTGGCAGATACGCAGTATTTT. Based on the CDR3 plus reference TRBV19 and TRBJ2-3, the full variable domain is DGGITQSPKYLFRKEGQNVTLSCEQNLNHDAMYWYRQDPGQGLRLIYYSQIVNDFQKGDIAEGYSVSREKKESFPLTVTSAQKNPTAFYLCASSIVYSPGALGTVADTQYFGPGTRLTVL.

This clone was detected only once. This chain joins TRBV7-2 and TRBJ2-1; 7 bases align to TRBD2. CDR3 length: 16 amino acids. Germline CDR1 reads SGHTA; CDR2 reads FQGNSA. Trimming took 10 bases from V and 0 from J; bases not matched to a gene: 12. The CDR3 reads CATKPASGNSYNEQFF. The CDR3 DNA follows: TGTGCCACAAAGCCCGCTAGCGGAAACTCCTACAATGAGCAGTTCTTC.

V usage is TRBV27 and J usage is TRBJ2-7, with a possible D match to TRBD1 (6 bases). CDR1 and CDR2 from the germline V gene are MNHEY and SMNVEV (reference sequence). The CDR3 totals 13 residues. V lost 8 bases and J 1 base, leaving 12 bases between the germline ends. CDR3 nucleotides: TGTGCCAGCGGCGACAGGATGTCCTACGAGCAGTACTTC. Protein product: CASGDRMSYEQYF.

This clone was counted a few times. The chain employs TRBV14 and TRBJ2-2; D remains unclear. In germline, CDR1 is SGHDN, CDR2 FVKESK. The CDR3 contains 15 residues. The V end lost 2 bases, the J end lost 4 bases, and 11 bases lay between the germline ends. The CDR3 DNA follows: TGTGCCAGCAGCCAAAAGTCATTCGGCACCGGGGAGCTGTTTTTT. It is translated as CASSQKSFGTGELFF.

The rearrangement joins TRBV11-3 to TRBJ2-5; no definite D call. Trimming took off 3 bases at V and 3 bases at J, with 17 bases between the two ends. The length of the CDR3 is 16 residues. Per the germline V gene, CDR1 is SGHNT and CDR2 is YENEEA. This CDR3 reads CASSFAVGQLKETQYF. The CDR3 DNA reads as TGTGCCAGCAGCTTCGCGGTAGGGCAGCTGAAAGAGACCCAGTACTTC.

V is TRBV14 and J is TRBJ1-3; D gene unclear. The CDR3 is 14 residues long. CDR1 and CDR2 (germline): SGHDN, FVKESK. V was shortened by 3 bases and J by 2 bases, with 8 bases between the two germline ends. CDR3 DNA: TGTGCCAGCAGCCACCTGAGGCCTGGAAACACCATATATTTT. It specifies CASSHLRPGNTIYF.

The chain links TRBV6-5 to TRBJ1-5; D uncertain. The CDR3 length is 13 residues. The V gene's germline CDR1 is MNHEY and CDR2 SVGAGI. Trimming took off 5 bases at V and 1 base at J, with 6 bases between the two ends. CDR3 bases: TGTGCCAGCAGTACCCACAGCAATCAGCCCCAGCATTTT. This codes for CASSTHSNQPQHF.

The chain has TRBV11-3 and TRBJ2-5, with 7 positions matching TRBD2. The ends lost 5 bases at V and 2 bases at J; junction bases unmatched: 8. Germline CDR1 is SGHNT and CDR2 is YENEEA. CDR3 length equals 15 residues. The CDR3 region is CASSATSGGQETQYF. CDR3 in DNA: TGTGCCAGCAGCGCGACGTCGGGGGGACAAGAGACCCAGTACTTC.

The chain uses TRBV6-1 and TRBJ1-5; D gene ambiguous. Trimming cost V 1 base and J 13 bases, with 8 bases left between them. The germline CDR1 and CDR2 sequences are MNHNS and SASEGT. This CDR3 comprises 11 residues. CDR3 residues: CASSEEGNQHF. The DNA for the CDR3 is TGTGCCAGCAGTGAAGAGGGCAATCAGCATTTT.

The chain carries TRBV7-9 and TRBJ2-3; TRBD2 matches at 8 bases. The ends lost 1 base at V and 2 bases at J; junction bases unmatched: 5. This CDR3 is 16 amino acids long. CDR1 is SEHNR, CDR2 FQNEAQ, per germline (reference sequence). CDR3 nucleotides: TGTGCCAGCAGCTTAGGACAGCGGGGGCCCACAGATACGCAGTATTTT. Its protein is CASSLGQRGPTDTQYF.

The chain couples TRBV5-4 to TRBJ2-2; TRBD2 matches 9 bases. Germline lookup yields CDR1 SGHNT and CDR2 YYREEE (reference sequence). CDR3 size: 15 residues. V trimming: 3 bases; J trimming: 2 bases; junction bases outside the gene matches: 2. The CDR3 protein is CASSSSGANTGELFF. The CDR3 coding sequence is TGTGCCAGCAGCTCTAGCGGGGCCAACACCGGGGAGCTGTTTTTT. Based on the CDR3 plus reference TRBV5-4 and TRBJ2-2, the full variable domain is ETGVTQSPTHLIKTRGQQVTLRCSSQSGHNTVSWYQQALGQGPQFIFQYYREEENGRGNFPPRFSGLQFPNYSSELNVNALELDDSALYLCASSSSGANTGELFFGEGSRLTVL.

The chain links TRBV14 to TRBJ2-3; D gene ambiguous. Deletions cut 4 bases from V and 1 base from J, with 9 bases between. Germline CDR1 SGHDN, CDR2 FVKESK. The CDR3 sequence is 14 residues long. The CDR3 nucleotides read TGTGCCAGCAGCCTCCAGGAACGCACAGATACGCAGTATTTT. It codes for CASSLQERTDTQYF.

This clone was counted once. This sequence joins TRBV7-7 and TRBJ2-1; the D gene is possibly TRBD1 (6 bases). Germline values: CDR1 SSHAT, CDR2 FNYEAQ (reference sequence). V gave up 1 base and J gave up 9 bases, with 10 bases separating them. The CDR3 spans 13 residues. In DNA, the CDR3 is TGTGCCAGCAGCTTAGACAGGGACGCTGAGCAGTTCTTC. It specifies CASSLDRDAEQFF.

The rearrangement joins TRBV27 to TRBJ2-2; TRBD1 is a possible D gene (6 bases). The V gene's germline CDR1 is MNHEY and CDR2 SMNVEV (reference sequence). V lost 7 bases, J lost 2 bases, and 8 bases lay in between. This CDR3 is built from 13 residues. The CDR3 sequence: CASNRVNTGELFF. The CDR3 DNA sequence: TGTGCCAGCAACAGGGTAAACACCGGGGAGCTGTTTTTT.

Concerning this clone itself: At one boundary the junction diverges from the germline segment, which might be a read error. This CDR3 is CASSEATGGGRDF. CDR3 DNA: TGTGCCAGCAGTGAAGCTACGGGGGGCGGCCGAGACTTC. The rearrangement uses TRBV6-1 and TRBJ2-4, with a tentative D call TRBD2 (7 bases). This CDR3 spans 13 amino acids. Germline CDR1 reads MNHNS; CDR2 reads SASEGT.

This clone was recorded a few times. The J gene is TRBJ2-4, the V gene TRBV21-1. TRBV21-1 is described as a pseudogene. The length of the CDR3 is 14 residues. The CDR3 protein is CASSKPLAKNIQYF. The CDR3, as DNA: TGTGCCAGCAGCAAGCCGTTAGCCAAAAACATTCAGTACTTC.